Below, 15 T cell receptor beta chains from the same sample are listed, as sequenced in a study of molecular identifiers for immune sequencing clone quantification. MiXCR, run by TCRdb on the PCR reads, gives a single entry per CDR3 protein. The top ten clones hold approximately 0.75% of a sample with approximately 590,000 distinct CDR3 sequences, over 25% of them seen once. The source material was naive CD8+ T cells from blood, with Jurkat cell RNA spiked in. Subset of the sample: FACS-sorted CD8+CD4-CCR7+CD45RA+ naive T cells. These receptor sequences come from a human donor in good health. Some libraries in this study had Jurkat cell RNA spiked in.

This clonotype was seen repeatedly, ten times or more. In DNA form, the CDR3 reads TGTGCCAGCAGTTACTCCGGTCAGCCGAACACCGGGGAGCTGTTTTTT. Translated, it gives CASSYSGQPNTGELFF. The rearrangement uses TRBV6-5 and TRBJ2-2; no reliable D call. Germline CDR1 MNHEY, CDR2 SVGAGI. V was cut by 0 bases and J by 0 bases, with 8 bases left in between. The CDR3 loop spans 16 amino acids.

This chain links TRBV5-1 with TRBJ1-6; 8 positions agree with TRBD1. V lost 2 bases, J lost 7 bases, and 8 bases stayed unmatched. In germline, CDR1 is SGHRS, CDR2 YFSETQ. The CDR3 loop spans 16 amino acids. The DNA of the CDR3 is TGCGCCAGCAGCTTTTCGGCGGGACAGGAGAATTCACCCCTCCACTTT. Its protein is CASSFSAGQENSPLHF.

On this clonotype itself: A single base separates this from a much larger clone, so it may be a read error. The chain combines TRBV5-4 with TRBJ1-3; maybe TRBD1 (6 bases). This CDR3 region has 14 residues. The V and J ends lost 3 bases and 4 bases respectively, with 11 bases between them. The germline gives CDR1 SGHNT, CDR2 YYREEE (reference sequence). CDR3 sequence reads: CASSSKGTGNTIYF. The CDR3 DNA is TGTGCCAGCAGCTCGAAGGGGACAGGAAACACCATATATTTT. Full variable domain (remainder filled in from reference TRBV5-4 and TRBJ1-3): ETGVTQSPTHLIKTRGQQVTLRCSSQSGHNTVSWYQQALGQGPQFIFQYYREEENGRGNFPPRFSGLQFPNYSSELNVNALELDDSALYLCASSSKGTGNTIYFGEGSWLTVV.

The rearrangement links TRBV7-9 to TRBJ2-7; D is perhaps TRBD2 (6 bases). The length of the CDR3 is 15 residues. The germline V gene encodes CDR1 SEHNR and CDR2 FQNEAQ (reference sequence). Trimming left V 1 base short and J 0 bases short, with 10 bases between. CDR3 sequence reads: CASSLGRAPSYEQYF. DNA for the CDR3: TGTGCCAGCAGCTTAGGGAGGGCCCCCTCCTACGAGCAGTACTTC.

On this clonotype itself: This could be a read error, since a much larger clone is one nucleotide away. V gene TRBV14 combines with J gene TRBJ2-7; a possible D gene is TRBD2 (5 bases). From germline, CDR1 is SGHDN and CDR2 FVKESK. This CDR3 region has 13 residues. The CDR3: CASGQHGDYEQYF. In DNA, the CDR3 is TGTGCCAGCGGCCAACACGGGGACTACGAGCAGTACTTC.

This clonotype was detected ten times or more. The J gene is TRBJ1-1, the V gene TRBV7-9; 9 bases line up with TRBD1. The CDR3 is 13 residues long. The germline CDR1 and CDR2 sequences are SEHNR and FQNEAQ (reference sequence). V lost 8 bases to trimming and J lost 5 bases; unmatched junction nucleotides: 6. DNA for the CDR3: TGTGCCAGCGGAGGACAGGGGAGGACTGAAGCTTTCTTT. Amino acids: CASGGQGRTEAFF. The full variable domain, with the rest looked up from reference TRBV7-9 and TRBJ1-1, is DTGVSQNPRHKITKRGQNVTFRCDPISEHNRLYWYRQTLGQGPEFLTYFQNEAQLEKSRLLSDRFSAERPKGSFSTLEIQRTEQGDSAMYLCASGGQGRTEAFFGQGTRLTVV.

This clonotype was counted only a few times. V and J are TRBV10-3 and TRBJ1-2; D is uncertain. The V end lost 3 bases, the J end lost 4 bases, and 6 bases lay between the germline ends. CDR1 and CDR2 (germline): ENHRY, SYGVKD. The CDR3 is 12 residues long. The CDR3 DNA reads as TGTGCCATCAGTGACGGCACCTATGGCTACACCTTC. Translating it yields CAISDGTYGYTF.

A note on this clonotype: A read error may be the cause here, since a much bigger clone is one base away. The chain joins TRBV7-9 to TRBJ2-4, with D hard to call. The germline gives CDR1 SEHNR, CDR2 FQNEAQ (reference sequence). The CDR3 length is 15 residues. The CDR3 nucleotides are TGTGGCAGCAGCTTAGAAGGGCCAGGCAAAAACATTCAGTACTTC. Translation gives CGSSLEGPGKNIQYF.

This clonotype occurred a few times. The chain recombines TRBV13 with TRBJ1-5; D not certain. This CDR3 spans 15 amino acids. In germline, CDR1 is PRHDT, CDR2 FYEKMQ (reference sequence). Trimming left V 0 bases short and J 0 bases short, with 6 bases between. CDR3 coding DNA: TGTGCCAGCAGCTTAGGCTTAGGTAGCAATCAGCCCCAGCATTTT. This translates into CASSLGLGSNQPQHF.

This clonotype was observed at least ten times. V and J are TRBV7-6 and TRBJ2-7; 9 nucleotides line up with TRBD2. The CDR3 contains 16 residues. Trimming removed 5 bases from V and 4 bases from J; junction bases left unmatched: 12. CDR1 and CDR2 (germline): SGHVS, FNYEAQ. CDR3 nucleotides: TGTGCCAGCAGCCTTAGCGGGAGTGCCTTTCAGTACGAGCAGTACTTC. Its protein product is CASSLSGSAFQYEQYF.

This clonotype was seen ten or more times. The V call is TRBV7-9, the J call TRBJ2-7, with 10 bases matching TRBD1. The CDR3 spans 12 residues. Germline V gene lookup returns CDR1 SEHNR and CDR2 FQNEAQ (reference sequence). CDR3 region: CSGQGDSYEQYF. The CDR3 DNA is TGTTCAGGACAGGGGGATTCCTACGAGCAGTACTTC.

Worth noting for this clonotype: The conserved final phenylalanine or tryptophan is absent from the CDR3, which likely points to a read error. V usage is TRBV5-1 and J usage is TRBJ1-1, with D uncertain. From germline, CDR1 is SGHRS and CDR2 YFSETQ. The CDR3 is made up of 14 amino acids. Trimming left V 5 bases short and J 1 base short, with 12 bases between. CDR3 sequence (DNA): TGCGCCAGCAGGGTCGCGGGTTCGAACACTGAAGCTTTCTAT. Its protein is CASRVAGSNTEAFY.

The genes are TRBV7-9 and TRBJ2-1, with TRBD1 matching 9 bases. Trimming at V came to 5 bases and at J to 5 bases, leaving 10 bases not matched to a gene. Germline V CDR1 and CDR2: SEHNR, FQNEAQ (reference sequence). The length of the CDR3 is 16 residues. This CDR3 reads CASSLAGTGQHNEQFF. The CDR3 DNA reads TGTGCCAGCAGCCTCGCCGGGACAGGGCAGCACAATGAGCAGTTCTTC.

This clonotype was found many times. The CDR3 here is CASSVGTSGYEDEQYF. The CDR3 DNA reads TGTGCCAGCAGCGTGGGGACTAGCGGGTATGAGGACGAGCAGTACTTC. J is TRBJ2-7 and V is TRBV9, with 12 bases lining up with TRBD2. This CDR3 region has 16 residues. V shed 2 bases and J 5 bases; nucleotides not matched to a gene: 8. CDR1 is SGDLS, CDR2 YYNGEE, per germline. The full variable domain, rest sourced from reference TRBV9 and TRBJ2-7, is DSGVTQTPKHLITATGQRVTLRCSPRSGDLSVYWYQQSLDQGLQFLIQYYNGEERAKGNILERFSAQQFPDLHSELNLSSLELGDSALYFCASSVGTSGYEDEQYFGPGTRLTVT.

A few counts support this clonotype. The gene calls are TRBV6-5 and TRBJ2-1; possibly TRBD1 for D (5 bases). V shed 8 bases and J shed 6 bases, with 14 bases lying between them. CDR3 length: 13 amino acids. CDR1 and CDR2 from the germline V gene are MNHEY and SVGAGI. The CDR3: CASPEGATNEQFF. The CDR3 nucleotides read TGTGCCAGCCCTGAAGGGGCCACCAATGAGCAGTTCTTC.